This is a list of T cell receptor beta chains from one sample in a study of response to subunit inactivated influenza vaccine. One entry per CDR3 protein, called by TCRdb with MiXCR from the RT-PCR reads. The sample lists hundreds of thousands of distinct CDR3 sequences, 11% to 15% occurring once. Sequencing used PBMCs from blood, obtained roughly 15 days before vaccination. The origin of the receptors is a man aged 50 or older who received an inactivated influenza vaccine. Each CDR3 is given with its conserved first and last residue. The D gene is left open where the match is weak. Part of the rows lack a size; the others show once, few, many or a class for expanded clones.

V	J	size	D	DNA	CDR3
TRBV5-1	TRBJ2-3	many	TRBD2	TGCGCCAGCAGCTTGGCCAGGAGCGGGGGGGCAGATACGCAGTATTTT	CASSLARSGGADTQYF
TRBV2	TRBJ2-7	few	TRBD2	TGTGCCAGCAGTCAAGGCTTAGCGGGATTAGACTACGAGCAGTACTTC	CASSQGLAGLDYEQYF
TRBV27	TRBJ1-1	few	TRBD1	TGTGCCAGCAGTCCGACGTGGGACAGCACTGAAGCTTTCTTT	CASSPTWDSTEAFF
TRBV12-3/TRBV12-4	TRBJ2-3	many	.	TGTGCCAGCAGTTTTGGGGGCGGCACGCAGTATTTT	CASSFGGGTQYF
TRBV29-1	TRBJ2-7	few	TRBD2	TGCAGCCCCGGGACTAGACGGGACGAGCAGTACTTC	CSPGTRRDEQYF
TRBV3-1	TRBJ2-5	.	.	TGTGCCAGCAGCCGCTTGTGGGAGACCCAGTACTTC	CASSRLWETQYF
TRBV20-1	TRBJ2-3	few	.	TGCAGTGCGGGGCGGTCCCCCACAGATACGCAGTATTTT	CSAGRSPTDTQYF
TRBV4-1	TRBJ2-7	.	TRBD1	TGCGCCAGCAGCACACGCGGACAGGGATCTCCCGAGCAGTACTTC	CASSTRGQGSPEQYF
TRBV5-1	TRBJ1-4	.	.	TGCGCCAGCAGCCGCGGATCCACTAATGAAAAACTGTTTTTT	CASSRGSTNEKLFF
TRBV24-1	TRBJ2-5	.	TRBD2	TGTGCCACCAGTGATTCGCTGACTAGCGGGAGTGAGACCCAGTACTTC	CATSDSLTSGSETQYF
TRBV5-1	TRBJ2-1	.	.	TGCGCCAGCAGTGTCCTGGGTTCCTACTCCTACAATGAGCAGTTCTTC	CASSVLGSYSYNEQFF
TRBV7-9	TRBJ2-7	.	.	TGTGCCAGCAGCTTAGTTTCGGGTGTGGGGGAGCAGTACTTC	CASSLVSGVGEQYF
TRBV5-5	TRBJ2-1	.	TRBD1	TGTGCCAGCAGCTTGGCCGTCGGGACAGGGTGGAATGAGCAGTTCTTC	CASSLAVGTGWNEQFF
TRBV23-1	TRBJ1-5	.	.	TGCGCCAGCGGCCTCTCATTGATGGCGCCCCAGCATTTT	CASGLSLMAPQHF
TRBV12-3/TRBV12-4	TRBJ2-3	.	.	TGTGCCAGCAGTTTTACGCAAGGGATGGGCACAGATACGCAGTATTTT	CASSFTQGMGTDTQYF
TRBV29-1	TRBJ2-1	few	TRBD2	TGCAGCGTTAAGCGGGAGGATTACAATGAGCAGTTCTTC	CSVKREDYNEQFF
TRBV5-1	TRBJ1-1	many	.	TGCGCCAGCAGCTTGGTTGCTACAGGGAAAAACACTGAAGCTTTCTTT	CASSLVATGKNTEAFF
TRBV5-1	TRBJ2-2	.	.	TGCGCCAGCAGACGTGACAGGAGCGTTGGCGCCGGGGAGCTGTTTTTT	CASRRDRSVGAGELFF
TRBV28	TRBJ2-1	.	TRBD2	TGTGCCAGCAGTTTATGGGGGTTCGGACTAGCGGCCCCGTCCTCCTACAATGAGCAGTTCTTC	CASSLWGFGLAAPSSYNEQFF
TRBV29-1	TRBJ2-7	.	TRBD2	TGCAGCGGCTTGACTAGCGGGACCTACGAGCAGTACTTC	CSGLTSGTYEQYF
TRBV4-3	TRBJ2-5	few	TRBD2	TGCGCCAGCAGCCAAGATTGGACGGGGGGATACCAAGAGACCCAGTACTTC	CASSQDWTGGYQETQYF
TRBV20-1	TRBJ2-7	few	TRBD2	TGCAGTGCTAGCGAGCGGGAGACACCCTACGAGCAGTACTTC	CSASERETPYEQYF
TRBV12-3/TRBV12-4	TRBJ2-1	.	TRBD1	TGTGCCAGCAGTCAAGACAGGGTATCGGAGCAGTTCTTC	CASSQDRVSEQFF
TRBV4-3	TRBJ2-1	few	TRBD2	TGCGCCAGCAGCCAAGGTACGGGACTAGCGCCAGGTAATGAGCAGTTCTTC	CASSQGTGLAPGNEQFF
TRBV10-3	TRBJ2-3	.	.	TGTGCCTCCGTCAGCACAGATACGCAGTATTTT	CASVSTDTQYF
TRBV7-9	TRBJ2-1	few	.	TGTGCCAGCAGCGGGGGTGGCTTCTCCTACAATGAGCAGTTCTTC	CASSGGGFSYNEQFF
TRBV18	TRBJ1-2	few	.	TGTGCCAGCTCACCACCAGGGTTCTATGGCTACACCTTC	CASSPPGFYGYTF
TRBV7-2	TRBJ2-7	.	.	TGTGCCAGCTCGCTACAGGGCACCCTAGGCGAGCAGTACTTC	CASSLQGTLGEQYF
TRBV10-3	TRBJ2-1	few	TRBD2	TGTGCCATCGTCGCGGGAGGGCCCTCCAATGAGCAGTTCTTC	CAIVAGGPSNEQFF